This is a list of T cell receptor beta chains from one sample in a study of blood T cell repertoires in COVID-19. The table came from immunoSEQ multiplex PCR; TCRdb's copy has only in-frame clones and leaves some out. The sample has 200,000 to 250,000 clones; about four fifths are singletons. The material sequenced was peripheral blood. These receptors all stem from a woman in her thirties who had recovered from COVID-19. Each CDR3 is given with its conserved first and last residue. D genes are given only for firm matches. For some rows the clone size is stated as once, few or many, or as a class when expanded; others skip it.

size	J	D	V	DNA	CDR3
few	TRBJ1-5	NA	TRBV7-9	TGTGCCAGCAGCTCAGGGGACCAGCCCCAGCATTTT	CASSSGDQPQHF
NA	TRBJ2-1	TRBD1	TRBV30	TGTGCCTGGAGTGTACAGGGGGAGAGTGAGCAGTTCTTC	CAWSVQGESEQFF
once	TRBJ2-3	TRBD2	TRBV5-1	TGCGCCAGCAGCTTGCGCGCTAGCGGGGACGGGGATACGCAGTATTTT	CASSLRASGDGDTQYF
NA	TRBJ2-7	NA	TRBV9	TGTGCCAGCAGCCTAGGGTGGGGAGACTACGAGCAGTACTTC	CASSLGWGDYEQYF
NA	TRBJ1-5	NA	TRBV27	TGTGCCAGCAGCCTCAGGGGAATCAATCAGCCCCAGCATTTT	CASSLRGINQPQHF
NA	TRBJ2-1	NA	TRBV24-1	TGTGCCACCAGTGATAGTCAGTACGTTGAGTTCTTC	CATSDSQYVEFF
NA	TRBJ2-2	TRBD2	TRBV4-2	TGTGCCAGCAGCCAAAGGATGGGACTAGCGACCGGGGAGCTGTTTTTT	CASSQRMGLATGELFF
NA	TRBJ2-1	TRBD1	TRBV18	TGTGCCAGCTCACCGAGAGGGGGCGAGGTCAATGAGCAGTTCTTC	CASSPRGGEVNEQFF
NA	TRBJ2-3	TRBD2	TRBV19	TGTGCCAGTAGTCTAGCGGGAGCGGCTGGACTTCGCACAGATACGCAGTATTTT	CASSLAGAAGLRTDTQYF
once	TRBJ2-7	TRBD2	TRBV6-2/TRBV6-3	TGTGCCAGCAGCCCCAGCGGGAGAGTATACGAGCAGTACTTC	CASSPSGRVYEQYF
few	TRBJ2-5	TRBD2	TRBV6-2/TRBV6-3	TGTGCCAGCAGTTCGTCGGGGTCTAGGGCGGGAGAGCCAGAGACCCAGTACTTC	CASSSSGSRAGEPETQYF
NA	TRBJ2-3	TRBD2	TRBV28	TGTGCCAGCAGTCCCATCGGACTAGTCGGGGATACGCAGTATTTT	CASSPIGLVGDTQYF
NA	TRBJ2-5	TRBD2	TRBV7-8	TGTGCCAGCACCCTCCATCCGGGACTAGCGCTTCTAGAGACCCAGTACTTC	CASTLHPGLALLETQYF
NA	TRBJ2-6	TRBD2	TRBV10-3	TGTGCCATCAGGCCTTCGACTAGCGGGAAGGCTGGGGCCAACGTCCTGACTTTC	CAIRPSTSGKAGANVLTF
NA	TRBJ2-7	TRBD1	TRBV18	TGTGCCAGCTCACCGGGGGACAGTCCACTTTTATCCTACGAGCAGTACTTC	CASSPGDSPLLSYEQYF
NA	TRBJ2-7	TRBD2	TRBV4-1	TGCGCCAGCAGCCAAGCCGGGACTAGCGGGACCTACGAGCAGTACTTC	CASSQAGTSGTYEQYF
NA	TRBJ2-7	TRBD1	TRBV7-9	TGTGCCAGCAGCCGACAGGGGGGTGCCTACGAGCAGTACTTC	CASSRQGGAYEQYF
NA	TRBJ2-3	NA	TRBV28	TGTGCCAGCACCCTTTATGCGATGGCAGATACGCAGTATTTT	CASTLYAMADTQYF
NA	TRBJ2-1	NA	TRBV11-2	TGTGCCAGCAGCTTAGTCTCTAATGAGCAGTTCTTC	CASSLVSNEQFF
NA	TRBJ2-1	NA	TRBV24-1	TGTGCCACCAGTGCTTACAATGAGCAGTTCTTC	CATSAYNEQFF
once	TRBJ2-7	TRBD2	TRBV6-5	TGTGCCAGCAGTTCGCGGGAGGGAGGGTACTCCTACGAGCAGTACTTC	CASSSREGGYSYEQYF
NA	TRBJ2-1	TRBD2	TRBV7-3	TGTGCCAGCAGCTTTAGCGGGGCCGCCGATGAGCAGTTCTTC	CASSFSGAADEQFF
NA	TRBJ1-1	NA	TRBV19	TGTGCCAGTAGTACCTCTACCTTGATGAACACTGAAGCTTTCTTT	CASSTSTLMNTEAFF
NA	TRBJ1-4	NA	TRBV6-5	TGTGCCAGCAGGGCGACAGGACGTAATGAAAAACTGTTTTTT	CASRATGRNEKLFF
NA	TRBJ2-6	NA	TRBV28	TGTGCCAGCACTCCAGGTGCCCACTCTGGGGCCAACGTCCTGACTTTC	CASTPGAHSGANVLTF
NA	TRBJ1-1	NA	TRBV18	TGTGCCAGCTCACCACCGGGGGGGGAAGCTTTCTTT	CASSPPGGEAFF
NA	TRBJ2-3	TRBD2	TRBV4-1	TGCGCCAGCAGCCAAGTACTAGCGGGAAGCACAGATACGCAGTATTTT	CASSQVLAGSTDTQYF
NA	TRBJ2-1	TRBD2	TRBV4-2	TGTGCCAGCAGCCAAGATTGGTTAGCGGGAGGGTGGAATGAGCAGTTCTTC	CASSQDWLAGGWNEQFF
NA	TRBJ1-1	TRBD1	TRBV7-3	TGTGCCAGCAGCAGCGCACAGGGGACTGAAGCTTTCTTT	CASSSAQGTEAFF
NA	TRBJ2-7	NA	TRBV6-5	TGTGCCAGCAGTTACTCGACGCGGGCCTCCTTAGGGGAGCAGTACTTC	CASSYSTRASLGEQYF
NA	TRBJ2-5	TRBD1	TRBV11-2	TGTGCCAGCAGCTACAGCCAGTATGACAGGGGGAAGACCCAGTACTTC	CASSYSQYDRGKTQYF
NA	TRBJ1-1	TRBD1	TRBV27	TGTGCCAGCAGTTCTTGGACAGGGGAAGGGAACACTGAAGCTTTCTTT	CASSSWTGEGNTEAFF
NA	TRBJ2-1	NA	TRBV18	TGTGCCAGCTCACCTTCGGTCTCCTACAATGAGCAGTTCTTC	CASSPSVSYNEQFF
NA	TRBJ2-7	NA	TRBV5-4	TGTGCCAGCGCTTCCCAAACAAAAGGAGGCTACGAGCAGTACTTC	CASASQTKGGYEQYF
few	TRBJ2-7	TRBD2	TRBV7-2	TGTGCCAGCAGCTTACATGCGGGAGGGGCCTACGAGCAGTACTTC	CASSLHAGGAYEQYF
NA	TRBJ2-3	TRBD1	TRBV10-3	TGTGCCATCAAGCCGGGACAGGGCACAGATACGCAGTATTTT	CAIKPGQGTDTQYF
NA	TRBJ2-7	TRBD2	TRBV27	TGTGCCAGCAGTCTGACTAGCTTGAACGAGCAGTACTTC	CASSLTSLNEQYF
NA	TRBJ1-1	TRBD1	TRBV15	TGTGCCACCAGCAGAGCCCGGGACAGGGGAGTTTACACTGAAGCTTTCTTT	CATSRARDRGVYTEAFF
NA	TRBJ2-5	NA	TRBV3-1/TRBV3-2	TGTGCCAGCAGCCAAGCAGGAGGTGGAAAGACCCAGTACTTC	CASSQAGGGKTQYF